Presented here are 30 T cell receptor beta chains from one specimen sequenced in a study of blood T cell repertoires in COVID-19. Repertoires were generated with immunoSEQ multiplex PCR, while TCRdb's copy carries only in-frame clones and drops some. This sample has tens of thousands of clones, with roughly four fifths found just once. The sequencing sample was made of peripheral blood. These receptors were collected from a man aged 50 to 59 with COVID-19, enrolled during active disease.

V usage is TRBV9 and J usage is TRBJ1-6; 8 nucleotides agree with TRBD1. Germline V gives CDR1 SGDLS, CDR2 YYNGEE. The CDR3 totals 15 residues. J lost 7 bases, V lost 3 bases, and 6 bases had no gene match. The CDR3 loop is CASSAPQGANSPLHF. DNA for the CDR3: TGTGCCAGCAGCGCTCCCCAGGGGGCAAATTCACCCCTCCACTTT.

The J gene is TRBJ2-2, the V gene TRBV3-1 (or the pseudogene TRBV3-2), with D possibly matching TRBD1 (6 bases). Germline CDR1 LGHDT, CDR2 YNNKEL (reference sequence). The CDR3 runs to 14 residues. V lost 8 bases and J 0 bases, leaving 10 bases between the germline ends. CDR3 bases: TGTGCCAGCCGGCAGGGGCCGAACACCGGGGAGCTGTTTTTT. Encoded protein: CASRQGPNTGELFF.

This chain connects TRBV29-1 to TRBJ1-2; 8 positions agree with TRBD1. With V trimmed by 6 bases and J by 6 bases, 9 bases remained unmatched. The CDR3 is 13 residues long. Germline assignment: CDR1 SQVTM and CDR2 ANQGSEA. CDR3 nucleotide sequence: TGCAGCGTCTCGACAGGGGAGTGGCATGGCTACACCTTC. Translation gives CSVSTGEWHGYTF.

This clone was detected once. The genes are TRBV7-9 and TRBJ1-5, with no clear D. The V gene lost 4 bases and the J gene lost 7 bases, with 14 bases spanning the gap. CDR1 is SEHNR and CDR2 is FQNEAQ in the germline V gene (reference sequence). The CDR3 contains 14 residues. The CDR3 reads CASSSERLGQPQHF. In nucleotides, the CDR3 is TGTGCCAGCAGCTCAGAAAGACTTGGGCAGCCCCAGCATTTT.

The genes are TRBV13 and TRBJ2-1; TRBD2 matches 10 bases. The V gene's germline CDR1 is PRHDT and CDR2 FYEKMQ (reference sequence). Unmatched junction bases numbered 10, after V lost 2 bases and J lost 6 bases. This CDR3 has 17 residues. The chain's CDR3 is CASSLNPAGGPGNEQFF. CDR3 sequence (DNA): TGTGCCAGCAGCTTAAACCCAGCGGGGGGGCCTGGCAATGAGCAGTTCTTC.

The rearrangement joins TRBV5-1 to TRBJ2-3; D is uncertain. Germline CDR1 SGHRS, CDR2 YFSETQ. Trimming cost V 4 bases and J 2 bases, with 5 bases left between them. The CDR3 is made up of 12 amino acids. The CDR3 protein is CASSPSTDTQYF. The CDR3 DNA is TGCGCCAGCAGCCCCTCCACAGATACGCAGTATTTT.

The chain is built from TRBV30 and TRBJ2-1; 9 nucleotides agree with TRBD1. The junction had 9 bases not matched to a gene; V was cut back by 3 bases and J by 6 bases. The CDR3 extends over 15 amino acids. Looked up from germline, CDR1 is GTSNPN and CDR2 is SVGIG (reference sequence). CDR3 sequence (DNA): TGTGCCTGGAGAGCCGGGACAGGGCCTCTCAATGAGCAGTTCTTC. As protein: CAWRAGTGPLNEQFF.

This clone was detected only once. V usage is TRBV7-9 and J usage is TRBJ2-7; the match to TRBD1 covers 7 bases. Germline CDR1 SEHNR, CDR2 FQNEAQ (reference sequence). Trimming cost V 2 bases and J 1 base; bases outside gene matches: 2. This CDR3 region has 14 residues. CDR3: CASSLTRGSYEQYF. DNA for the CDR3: TGTGCCAGCAGCTTAACCAGGGGGTCCTACGAGCAGTACTTC.

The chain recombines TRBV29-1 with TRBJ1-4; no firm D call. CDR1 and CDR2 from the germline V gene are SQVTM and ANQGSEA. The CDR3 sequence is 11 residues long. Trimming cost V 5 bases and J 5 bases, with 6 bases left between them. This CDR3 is CSVSVNEKLFF. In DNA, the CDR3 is TGCAGCGTTTCAGTGAATGAAAAACTGTTTTTT.

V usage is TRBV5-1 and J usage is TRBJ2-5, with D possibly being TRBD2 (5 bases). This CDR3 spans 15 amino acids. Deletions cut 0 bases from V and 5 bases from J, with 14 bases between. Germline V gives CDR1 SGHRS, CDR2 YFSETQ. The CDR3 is CASSLVGEPTETQYF. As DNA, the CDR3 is TGCGCCAGCAGCTTGGTGGGAGAACCAACGGAGACCCAGTACTTC.

The CDR3 sequence is CASSLGGSNSYEQYF. In nucleotides, the CDR3 is TGTGCCAGCAGTTTGGGCGGGAGTAACTCCTACGAGCAGTACTTC. The genes are TRBV6-5 and TRBJ2-7, with 7 bases lining up with TRBD2. The CDR3 is 15 amino acids. Per germline, CDR1 MNHEY and CDR2 SVGAGI. The trim removed 4 bases at V and 0 bases at J, leaving 6 bases unmatched.

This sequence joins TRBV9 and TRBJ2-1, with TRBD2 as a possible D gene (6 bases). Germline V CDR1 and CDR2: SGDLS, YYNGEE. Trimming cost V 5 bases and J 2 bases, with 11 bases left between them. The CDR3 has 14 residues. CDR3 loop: CASSFREAYNEQFF. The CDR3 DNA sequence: TGTGCCAGCAGTTTCAGGGAGGCCTACAATGAGCAGTTCTTC.

CDR3 loop: CSARESNSWYF. CDR3 DNA: TGCAGTGCTAGAGAGTCCAATTCATGGTATTTT. The V call is TRBV20-1, the J call TRBJ2-3; unclear D gene. V was shortened by 0 bases and J by 14 bases, with 12 bases between the two germline ends. The CDR3 runs to 11 residues. Germline CDR1 and CDR2: DFQATT and SNEGSKA (reference sequence).

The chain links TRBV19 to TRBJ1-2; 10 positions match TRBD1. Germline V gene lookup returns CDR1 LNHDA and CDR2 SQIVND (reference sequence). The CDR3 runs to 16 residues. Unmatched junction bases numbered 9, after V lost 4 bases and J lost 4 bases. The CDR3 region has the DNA TGTGCCAGTAGTAACCTTGAGACAGGGGGCATCTATGGCTACACCTTC. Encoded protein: CASSNLETGGIYGYTF.

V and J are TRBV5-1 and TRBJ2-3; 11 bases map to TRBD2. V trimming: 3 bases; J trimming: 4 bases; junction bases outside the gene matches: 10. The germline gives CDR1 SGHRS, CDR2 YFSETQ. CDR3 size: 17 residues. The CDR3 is CASSSISGGAIADTQYF. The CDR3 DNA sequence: TGCGCCAGCAGCTCTATTAGCGGGGGGGCCATTGCAGATACGCAGTATTTT. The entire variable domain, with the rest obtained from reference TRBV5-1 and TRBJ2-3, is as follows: KAGVTQTPRYLIKTRGQQVTLSCSPISGHRSVSWYQQTPGQGLQFLFEYFSETQRNKGNFPGRFSGRQFSNSRSEMNVSTLELGDSALYLCASSSISGGAIADTQYFGPGTRLTVL.

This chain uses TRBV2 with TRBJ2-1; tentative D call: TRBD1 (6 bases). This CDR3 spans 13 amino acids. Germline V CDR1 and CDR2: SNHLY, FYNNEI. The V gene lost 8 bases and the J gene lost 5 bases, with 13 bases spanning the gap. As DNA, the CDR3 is TGTGCCAGCGTCCGGGACACGAACAATGAGCAGTTCTTC. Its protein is CASVRDTNNEQFF.

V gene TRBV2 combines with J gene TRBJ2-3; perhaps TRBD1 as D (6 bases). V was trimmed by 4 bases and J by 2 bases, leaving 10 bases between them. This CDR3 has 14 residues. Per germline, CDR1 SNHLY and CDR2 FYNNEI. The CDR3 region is CASSVRQDTDTQYF. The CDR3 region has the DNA TGTGCCAGCAGTGTCCGACAGGACACAGATACGCAGTATTTT.

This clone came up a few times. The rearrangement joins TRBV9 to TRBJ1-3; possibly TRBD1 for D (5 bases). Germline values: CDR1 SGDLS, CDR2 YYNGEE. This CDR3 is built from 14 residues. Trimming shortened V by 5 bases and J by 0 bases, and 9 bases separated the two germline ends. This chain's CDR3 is CASSTGHSGNTIYF. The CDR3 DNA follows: TGTGCCAGCAGTACAGGCCACTCTGGAAACACCATATATTTT.

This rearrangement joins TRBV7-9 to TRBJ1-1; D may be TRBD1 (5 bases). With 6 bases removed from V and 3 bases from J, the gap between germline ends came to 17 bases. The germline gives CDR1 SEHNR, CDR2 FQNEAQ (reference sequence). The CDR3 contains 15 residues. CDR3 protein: CASSPATGRHTEAFF. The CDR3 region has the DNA TGTGCCAGCAGTCCAGCTACAGGAAGGCACACTGAAGCTTTCTTT.

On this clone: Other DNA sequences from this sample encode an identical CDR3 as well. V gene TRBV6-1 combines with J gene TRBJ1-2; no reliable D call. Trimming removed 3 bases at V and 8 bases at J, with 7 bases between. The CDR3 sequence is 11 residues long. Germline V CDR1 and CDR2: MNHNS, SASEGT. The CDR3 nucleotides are TGTGCCAGCAGTGAGAGTCTGGGCTACACCTTC. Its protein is CASSESLGYTF.

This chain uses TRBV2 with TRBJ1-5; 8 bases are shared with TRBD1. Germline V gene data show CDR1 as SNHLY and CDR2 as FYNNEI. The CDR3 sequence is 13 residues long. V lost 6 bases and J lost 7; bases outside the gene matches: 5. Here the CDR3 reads CASRDREEQPQHF. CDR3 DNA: TGTGCCAGCAGGGACAGGGAGGAGCAGCCCCAGCATTTT. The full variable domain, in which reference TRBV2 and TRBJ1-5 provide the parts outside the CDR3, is EPEVTQTPSHQVTQMGQEVILRCVPISNHLYFYWYRQILGQKVEFLVSFYNNEISEKSEIFDDQFSVERPDGSNFTLKIRSTKLEDSAMYFCASRDREEQPQHFGDGTRLSIL.

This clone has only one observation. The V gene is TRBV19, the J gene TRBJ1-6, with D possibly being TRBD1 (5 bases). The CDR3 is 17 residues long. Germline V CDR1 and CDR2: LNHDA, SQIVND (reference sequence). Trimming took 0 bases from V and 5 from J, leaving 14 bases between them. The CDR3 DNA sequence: TGTGCCAGTAGTATAGATCCGGGCAGCAGGGATAATTCACCCCTCCACTTT. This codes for CASSIDPGSRDNSPLHF.

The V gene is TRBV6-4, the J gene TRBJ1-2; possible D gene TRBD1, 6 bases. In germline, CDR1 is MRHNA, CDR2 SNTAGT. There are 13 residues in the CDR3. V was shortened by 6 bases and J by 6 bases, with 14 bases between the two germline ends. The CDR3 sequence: CASSATGRDGYTF. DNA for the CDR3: TGTGCCAGCAGCGCTACAGGGCGGGATGGCTACACCTTC.

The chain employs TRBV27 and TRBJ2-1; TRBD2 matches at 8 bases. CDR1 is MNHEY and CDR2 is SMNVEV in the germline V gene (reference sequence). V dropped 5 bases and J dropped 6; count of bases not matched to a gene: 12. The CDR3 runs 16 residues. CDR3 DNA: TGTGCCAGCAGTCCCCGGGGAGCGGGGGTGATCAATGAGCAGTTCTTC. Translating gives CASSPRGAGVINEQFF.

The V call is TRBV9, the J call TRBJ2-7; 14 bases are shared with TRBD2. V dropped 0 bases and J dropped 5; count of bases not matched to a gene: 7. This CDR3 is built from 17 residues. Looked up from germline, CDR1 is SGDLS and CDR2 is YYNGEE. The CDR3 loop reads CASSVGTSGGPIHEQYF. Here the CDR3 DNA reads TGTGCCAGCAGCGTAGGGACTAGCGGGGGGCCTATCCACGAGCAGTACTTC. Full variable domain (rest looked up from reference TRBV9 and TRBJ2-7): DSGVTQTPKHLITATGQRVTLRCSPRSGDLSVYWYQQSLDQGLQFLIQYYNGEERAKGNILERFSAQQFPDLHSELNLSSLELGDSALYFCASSVGTSGGPIHEQYFGPGTRLTVT.

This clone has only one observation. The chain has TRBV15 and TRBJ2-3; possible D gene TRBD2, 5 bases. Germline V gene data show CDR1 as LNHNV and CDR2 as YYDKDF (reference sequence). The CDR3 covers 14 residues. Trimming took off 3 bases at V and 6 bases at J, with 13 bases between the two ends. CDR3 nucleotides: TGTGCCACCAGCAGCCCCACACCGGGGGATACGCAGTATTTT. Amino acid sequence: CATSSPTPGDTQYF.

This chain's CDR3 is CATQTSGGNETQYF. The CDR3 region has the DNA TGTGCCACCCAGACTAGCGGGGGGAACGAGACCCAGTACTTC. The V call is TRBV24-1, the J call TRBJ2-5, with 13 bases matching TRBD2. CDR3 length equals 14 residues. J was trimmed by 5 bases and V by 9 bases; bases with no gene match: 5. Germline V gene data show CDR1 as KGHDR and CDR2 as SFDVKD.

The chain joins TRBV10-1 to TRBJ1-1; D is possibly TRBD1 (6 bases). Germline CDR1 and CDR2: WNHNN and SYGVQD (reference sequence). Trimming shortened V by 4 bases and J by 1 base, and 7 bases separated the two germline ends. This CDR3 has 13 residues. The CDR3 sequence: CASSAGANTEAFF. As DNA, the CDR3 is TGCGCCAGCAGTGCAGGGGCGAACACTGAAGCTTTCTTT.

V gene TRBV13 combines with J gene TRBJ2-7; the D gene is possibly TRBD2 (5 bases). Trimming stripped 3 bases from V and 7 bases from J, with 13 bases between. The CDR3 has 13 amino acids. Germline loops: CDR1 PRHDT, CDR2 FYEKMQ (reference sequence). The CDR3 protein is CASSFRSGYEQYF. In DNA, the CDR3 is TGTGCCAGCAGCTTTAGGTCGGGGTATGAGCAGTACTTC. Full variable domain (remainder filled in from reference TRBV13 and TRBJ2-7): AAGVIQSPRHLIKEKRETATLKCYPIPRHDTVYWYQQGPGQDPQFLISFYEKMQSDKGSIPDRFSAQQFSDYHSELNMSSLELGDSALYFCASSFRSGYEQYFGPGTRLTVT.

Here the CDR3 reads CAAPQASGGNHTYEQYF. CDR3 DNA sequence: TGCGCCGCCCCCCAGGCTAGCGGGGGAAACCATACCTACGAGCAGTACTTC. The chain combines TRBV5-1 with TRBJ2-7, with 10 bases aligning to TRBD2. This CDR3 is built from 17 residues. V was pared by 10 bases and J by 2 bases, with 18 bases of the junction left unmatched. CDR1 and CDR2 from the germline V gene are SGHRS and YFSETQ.